These 31 T cell receptor beta chains were sequenced from one sample in a study of metastatic and nonmetastatic thyroid tumors. Thyroid surgery took place with no prior treatment in any patient. TCRdb reprocessed the PCR reads via MiXCR. The sample yields about 85,000 clones, 7.5% to 9% seen once. The sample comprised blood. These receptors originate from a female donor with papillary thyroid cancer or a benign thyroid nodule (not recorded which). Some clones in this sample may be carry-over from other donors' samples.

This clone was counted at least ten times. The V gene is TRBV2, the J gene TRBJ2-5; TRBD1 is a possible D gene (7 bases). The CDR3 consists of 15 residues. V was cut by 8 bases and J by 4 bases, with 20 bases left in between. CDR1 is SNHLY and CDR2 is FYNNEI in the germline V gene. CDR3 amino acids: CASVGETGRTETQYF. Written as DNA, the CDR3 is TGTGCCAGCGTGGGGGAGACAGGGAGGACAGAGACCCAGTACTTC.

This clone was recorded at least ten times. The chain is built from TRBV24-1 and TRBJ2-3; 8 bases map to TRBD2. Germline V gives CDR1 KGHDR, CDR2 SFDVKD. The CDR3 contains 18 residues. V trimming: 3 bases; J trimming: 4 bases; junction bases outside the gene matches: 14. The CDR3 bases are TGTGCCACCAGTGATCCCCCGGGGAGCGGGGGAGGCGCAGATACGCAGTATTTT. Protein: CATSDPPGSGGGADTQYF.

This clone was detected a few times. A read error is possible here, since a much larger clone lies one base away. For the CDR3, the DNA is TGTGCCAACCGCTTGACAGGGGAATGGACTGAAGCTTTCTTT. It is translated as CANRLTGEWTEAFF. This rearrangement joins TRBV6-1 to TRBJ1-1; 8 bases are a match to TRBD1. The CDR3 extends over 14 amino acids. The V gene's germline CDR1 is MNHNS and CDR2 SASEGT. V shed 10 bases, J shed 5 bases, and the junction held 12 bases outside the gene matches.

This clone has ten or more counts. This chain links TRBV11-2 with TRBJ2-1, with TRBD2 as a possible D gene (7 bases). The CDR3 contains 17 residues. CDR1 and CDR2 from the germline V gene are SGHAT and FQNNGV. The V end was cut by 5 bases, the J end by 4 bases, with 21 bases between. CDR3 protein: CASSPSLGGGGYNEQFF. The CDR3 nucleotides are TGTGCCAGCAGCCCCTCTCTGGGGGGAGGGGGTTACAATGAGCAGTTCTTC.

This clone was seen a few times. The V and J genes are TRBV10-3 and TRBJ2-7; TRBD1 aligns across 11 bases. Germline trimming cut 2 bases from V and 4 bases from J; bases unmatched to any gene: 4. In germline, CDR1 is ENHRY, CDR2 SYGVKD. CDR3 length: 15 amino acids. CDR3 nucleotide sequence: TGTGCCATCAGTGAGGGGACAGGGGGTGCGTACGAGCAGTACGTC. Translation gives CAISEGTGGAYEQYV.

This clone was observed a few times. This chain joins TRBV6-5 and TRBJ1-2; the match to TRBD1 covers 7 bases. This CDR3 has 16 amino acids. Per germline, CDR1 MNHEY and CDR2 SVGAGI. V was pared by 2 bases and J by 8 bases, with 14 bases of the junction left unmatched. CDR3 loop: CASSYLSRDSGSGYTF. In nucleotides, the CDR3 is TGTGCCAGCAGTTACCTTTCCAGGGACAGTGGTAGCGGCTACACCTTC.

A note on this clone: This could be a read error, since a much larger clone is one nucleotide away. The rearrangement uses TRBV20-1 and TRBJ1-1; D is unresolved. CDR3 length equals 10 residues. From germline, CDR1 is DFQATT and CDR2 SNEGSKA (reference sequence). Written as DNA, the CDR3 is TGCAGTGCTTCTATAGCTGAAGCTCTCTTT. It codes for CSASIAEALF.

This clone has a count of ten or more. The chain uses TRBV10-1 and TRBJ2-4, with 7 bases fitting TRBD1. The V segment lost 5 bases and the J segment 8 bases; nucleotides outside the gene matches: 6. The CDR3 has 13 amino acids. Germline V gives CDR1 WNHNN, CDR2 SYGVQD (reference sequence). The CDR3 loop reads CASSPRQGDIQYF. DNA of the CDR3: TGCGCCAGCAGTCCGAGACAGGGTGACATTCAGTACTTC.

This clone was seen ten or more times. This chain uses TRBV11-2 with TRBJ1-6, with D hard to call. This CDR3 is 16 amino acids long. V was trimmed by 4 bases and J by 4 bases, leaving 14 bases between them. Per the germline V gene, CDR1 is SGHAT and CDR2 is FQNNGV. DNA for the CDR3: TGTGCCAGCAGCTCTGGCTTTGGCGCATATAATTCACCCCTCCACTTT. It translates to CASSSGFGAYNSPLHF.

This clone was counted ten times or more. V is TRBV10-3 and J is TRBJ2-7; a weak D match, TRBD1 (5 bases). Germline CDR1 and CDR2: ENHRY and SYGVKD. The CDR3 is 12 amino acids. Trimming took 3 bases from V and 4 from J, leaving 7 bases between them. The CDR3 nucleotides read TGTGCCATCAGTGACTCAGGGTACGAGCAGTACTTC. As protein: CAISDSGYEQYF.

This clone was seen only a few times. V and J are TRBV6-1 and TRBJ1-5, with D perhaps TRBD1 (6 bases). The CDR3 contains 18 residues. From germline, CDR1 is MNHNS and CDR2 SASEGT. V gave up 0 bases and J gave up 0 bases, with 15 bases separating them. CDR3 in DNA: TGTGCCAGCAGTGAAGCAATCGAGGGGGGCTATAGCAATCAGCCCCAGCATTTT. This translates into CASSEAIEGGYSNQPQHF.

Many counts were recorded for this clone. The same CDR3 can be traced to other DNA sequences in this sample. V usage is TRBV24-1 and J usage is TRBJ2-5; 12 nucleotides match TRBD2. V shed 3 bases, J shed 1 base, and the junction held 5 bases outside the gene matches. The germline gives CDR1 KGHDR, CDR2 SFDVKD. The CDR3 loop spans 17 amino acids. This CDR3 reads CATSDQLAGGTQETQYF. The CDR3 bases are TGTGCCACCAGTGATCAACTAGCGGGGGGCACCCAAGAGACCCAGTACTTC.

This clone was picked up many times. This chain connects TRBV5-1 to TRBJ1-6; D unclear. Germline values: CDR1 SGHRS, CDR2 YFSETQ. This CDR3 region has 12 residues. Trimming took 3 bases from V and 15 from J, leaving 13 bases between them. The CDR3 reads CASSSDGYLLHF. DNA of the CDR3: TGCGCCAGCAGCTCGGACGGTTATCTCCTCCACTTT.

CDR3 residues: CAISESKVVTEAFF. The CDR3 DNA follows: TGTGCCATCAGTGAGTCCAAGGTAGTCACTGAAGCTTTCTTT. The chain recombines TRBV10-3 with TRBJ1-1; D remains unclear. The ends were cut back, 0 bases at V and 4 bases at J, with 9 bases in the middle. The germline V gene has CDR1 ENHRY and CDR2 SYGVKD. CDR3 size: 14 residues.

This clone was found many times. This sequence joins TRBV6-5 and TRBJ2-7, with TRBD2 matching 9 bases. Per the germline V gene, CDR1 is MNHEY and CDR2 is SVGAGI. J was trimmed by 0 bases and V by 0 bases; bases with no gene match: 6. CDR3 length: 17 residues. The CDR3 here is CASSYSGAGGSSYEQYF. CDR3 nucleotides: TGTGCCAGCAGTTACTCGGGAGCGGGGGGAAGCTCCTACGAGCAGTACTTC.

In this sample, this clone turned up a few times. A much larger clone differs by one base, so this may be a read error. The V call is TRBV6-7, the J call TRBJ2-7, with TRBD1 as a possible D gene (6 bases). TRBV6-7 is an open reading frame whose function is uncertain. Trimming removed 1 base at V and 6 bases at J, with 16 bases between. This CDR3 has 15 residues. The CDR3 DNA is TGTGCCAGCAGTTACTACCGGGACATGATGGCCGAGCAGTACTTC. It specifies CASSYYRDMMAEQYF.

The J gene is TRBJ2-1, the V gene TRBV24-1, with D perhaps TRBD1 (5 bases). Germline V gives CDR1 KGHDR, CDR2 SFDVKD. The CDR3 is 18 residues long. V was shortened by 1 base and J by 1 base, with 16 bases between the two germline ends. The CDR3: CATSDLPQGKGSYNEQFF. CDR3 DNA: TGTGCCACCAGTGATTTACCTCAGGGAAAGGGGTCCTACAATGAGCAGTTCTTC.

This clone occurred many times. This chain uses TRBV10-3 with TRBJ1-6, with D possibly TRBD1 on 6 matching bases. The CDR3 runs 13 residues. Trimming took 6 bases from V and 8 from J, leaving 11 bases between them. CDR1 ENHRY and CDR2 SYGVKD come from the germline V gene. CDR3 residues: CAIRAGDYSPLHF. The CDR3 region has the DNA TGTGCCATCAGAGCAGGGGACTATTCACCCCTCCACTTT.

This clone was counted ten times or more. This chain joins TRBV20-1 and TRBJ1-2; unclear D gene. V lost 4 bases and J lost 1, with 13 bases in between. Germline V gene sequence: CDR1 DFQATT, CDR2 SNEGSKA (reference sequence). This CDR3 is 14 amino acids long. The CDR3 DNA reads TGCAGTGCTACTCCTCCGGGGAATAACTATGGCTACACCTTC. Translating gives CSATPPGNNYGYTF.

This clone was counted ten times or more. The chain recombines TRBV11-3 with TRBJ1-3; the D is unclear. V lost 1 base and J lost 1, with 23 bases in between. Germline-derived CDR1 and CDR2 are SGHNT and YENEEA. The CDR3 covers 20 residues. Here the CDR3 DNA reads TGTGCCAGCAGCTTAGGACCCCCCCTAGGCGGGGTGTCGTCTGGAAACACCATATATTTT. This gives the protein CASSLGPPLGGVSSGNTIYF.

This clone was seen ten or more times. The gene calls are TRBV9 and TRBJ1-3, with D possibly being TRBD1 (6 bases). CDR3 size: 15 residues. Between the trimmed V and J ends, which lost 1 base and 2 bases, there was a span of 10 bases. CDR1 is SGDLS, CDR2 YYNGEE, per germline. The CDR3 DNA is TGTGCCAGCAGCGTATATACAGGGCCTGGAAACACCATATATTTT. This sequence encodes CASSVYTGPGNTIYF.

In its sample, this clone was seen many times. The genes are TRBV7-2 and TRBJ1-1; TRBD1 might be the D (6 bases). Germline-derived CDR1 and CDR2 are SGHTA and FQGNSA. The germline V and J ends were trimmed by 0 bases and 3 bases, with 14 bases remaining between them. The CDR3 is 16 residues long. The CDR3: CASSLAASGAHTEAFF. The CDR3 nucleotides read TGTGCCAGCAGCTTAGCGGCGTCGGGGGCGCACACTGAAGCTTTCTTT.

This clone showed up just a few times. A much larger clonotype is one base distant, so this may be a read error. This CDR3 is also generated by other DNA sequences in the sample. The chain employs TRBV30 and TRBJ2-6, with TRBD1 as a possible D gene (5 bases). Per the germline V gene, CDR1 is GTSNPN and CDR2 is SVGIG (reference sequence). This CDR3 region has 14 residues. Trimming took 3 bases from V and 3 from J, leaving 9 bases between them. The CDR3 DNA reads TGTGCCTGGAGCCAGGGTGGTGGGGCCAACGTCCTGACTTTC. Its protein is CAWSQGGGANVLTF. Full variable domain (outside the CDR3, taken from reference TRBV30 and TRBJ2-6): SQTIHQWPATLVQPVGSPLSLECTVEGTSNPNLYWYRQAAGRGLQLLFYSVGIGQISSEVPQNLSASRPQDRQFILSSKKLLLSDSGFYLCAWSQGGGANVLTFGAGSRLTVL.

This clone was recorded many times. The CDR3 is CSVGGAGQPQHF. The CDR3 region has the DNA TGCAGCGTTGGAGGTGCGGGTCAGCCCCAGCATTTT. The chain is built from TRBV29-1 and TRBJ1-5; no firm D call. The CDR3 contains 12 residues. Germline CDR1 reads SQVTM; CDR2 reads ANQGSEA. V dropped 4 bases and J dropped 6 bases, with 10 bases sitting between them.

In this sample, this clone turned up many times. One end of the junction varies from germline; a read error may be responsible. The same CDR3 also results from other DNA sequences found in this sample. The chain uses TRBV3-1 and TRBJ1-2; 9 bases are a match to TRBD1. The CDR3 contains 15 residues. Germline CDR1 reads LGHDT; CDR2 reads YNNKEL (reference sequence). The CDR3 DNA is TGTGCCAGCGGCCAAGCTCGGACAGGGGACTATGGCTACACCTTC. It codes for CASGQARTGDYGYTF.

This clone was found many times. The rearrangement joins TRBV28 to TRBJ1-1; D unresolved. Germline V lookup: CDR1 MDHEN, CDR2 SYDVKM. This CDR3 is 13 amino acids long. V gave up 2 bases and J gave up 10 bases, with 14 bases separating them. The CDR3 bases are TGTGCCAGCAGTTTAGTGGCACCTCGAATAGCTTTCTTT. Residues: CASSLVAPRIAFF. Variable domain in full (rest from reference TRBV28 and TRBJ1-1): DVKVTQSSRYLVKRTGEKVFLECVQDMDHENMFWYRQDPGLGLRLIYFSYDVKMKEKGDIPEGYSVSREKKERFSLILESASTNQTSMYLCASSLVAPRIAFFGQGTRLTVV.

In the case of this clone: A much larger clone differs by one base, so this may be a read error. The chain carries TRBV20-1 and TRBJ2-7; TRBD2 matches at 12 bases. V shed 2 bases and J 8 bases; nucleotides not matched to a gene: 10. The CDR3 has 15 amino acids. Germline V CDR1 and CDR2: DFQATT, SNEGSKA (reference sequence). CDR3 sequence: CSARPLAGGPHKQYF. In DNA, the CDR3 is TGCAGTGCTAGACCTCTAGCGGGGGGGCCCCACAAGCAGTACTTC.

This clone was recorded at least ten times. The J gene is TRBJ1-2, the V gene TRBV5-6; tentatively, D is TRBD1 (5 bases). The germline CDR1 and CDR2 sequences are SGHDT and YYEEEE. V shed 0 bases and J shed 2 bases, with 8 bases lying between them. The CDR3 consists of 14 residues. The CDR3 DNA follows: TGTGCCAGCAGCTTGGCCGAGGGGAACTATGGCTACACCTTC. Residues: CASSLAEGNYGYTF.

This clone was observed at least ten times. V gene TRBV4-2 combines with J gene TRBJ1-5; D unresolved. In germline, CDR1 is LGHNA, CDR2 YNFKEQ. Trimming removed 0 bases at V and 2 bases at J, with 8 bases between. The CDR3 is 15 amino acids. The CDR3 DNA sequence: TGTGCCAGCAGCCAAGACCCGTCCGGCAATCAGCCCCAGCATTTT. This codes for CASSQDPSGNQPQHF.

In this sample, this clone turned up many times. The chain couples TRBV5-1 to TRBJ2-7, with TRBD1 matching 7 bases. CDR1 and CDR2 (germline): SGHRS, YFSETQ. The J segment lost 4 bases and the V segment lost 0 bases, leaving 7 bases of the junction unmatched. The CDR3 runs to 15 residues. The DNA for the CDR3 is TGCGCCAGCAGCTTGGGACAGGGAACCAGATACGAGCAGTACTTC. Translation: CASSLGQGTRYEQYF.

Of note for this clone: Germline is not matched at one junction end, which may reflect a read error. This chain joins TRBV20-1 and TRBJ2-5; D perhaps matches TRBD2 (6 bases). Germline V gene lookup returns CDR1 DFQATT and CDR2 SNEGSKA (reference sequence). CDR3 length: 16 residues. This CDR3 reads CSAGEKGRGGAETQYF. The DNA of the CDR3 is TGCAGTGCTGGAGAAAAGGGGCGGGGTGGCGCAGAGACCCAGTACTTC.